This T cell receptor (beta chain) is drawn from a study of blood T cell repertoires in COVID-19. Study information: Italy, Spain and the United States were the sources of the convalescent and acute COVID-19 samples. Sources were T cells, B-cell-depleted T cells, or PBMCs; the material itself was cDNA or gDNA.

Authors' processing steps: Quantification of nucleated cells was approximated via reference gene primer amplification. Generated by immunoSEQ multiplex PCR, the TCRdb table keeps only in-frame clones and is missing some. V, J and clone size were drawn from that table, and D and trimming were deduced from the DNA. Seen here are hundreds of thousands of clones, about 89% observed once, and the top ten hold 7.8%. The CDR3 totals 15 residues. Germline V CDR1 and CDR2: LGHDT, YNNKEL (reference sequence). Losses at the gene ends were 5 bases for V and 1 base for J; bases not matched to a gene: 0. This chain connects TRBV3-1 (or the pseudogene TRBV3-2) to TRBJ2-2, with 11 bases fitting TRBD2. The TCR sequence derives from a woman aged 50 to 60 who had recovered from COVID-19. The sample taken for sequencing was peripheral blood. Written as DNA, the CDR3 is TGTGCCAGCAGCGGGACTAGCGGGAACACCGGGGAGCTGTTTTTT. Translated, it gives CASSGTSGNTGELFF.